These 4 T cell receptor beta chains came from one sample sequenced in a study of blood T cell repertoires in COVID-19. The assay was immunoSEQ multiplex PCR, and TCRdb's table has in-frame clones only and misses some. The sample lists approximately 240,000 clones; approximately 85% were seen once. Material: peripheral blood. The source is a man in his fifties who had recovered from COVID-19.

The chain carries TRBV7-9 and TRBJ2-1, with D possibly being TRBD2 (5 bases). Germline CDR1 is SEHNR and CDR2 is FQNEAQ (reference sequence). The CDR3 loop spans 15 amino acids. Between the trimmed V and J ends, which lost 7 bases and 8 bases, there was a span of 21 bases. The CDR3 loop is CASNDGVVLHHEQFF. The DNA for the CDR3 is TGTGCCAGCAACGACGGGGTCGTCTTACACCATGAGCAGTTCTTC.

The chain combines TRBV27 with TRBJ2-5; 11 nucleotides match TRBD2. CDR3 size: 13 residues. Germline CDR1 is MNHEY and CDR2 is SMNVEV (reference sequence). V trimming: 6 bases; J trimming: 3 bases; junction bases outside the gene matches: 0. CDR3 bases: TGTGCCAGCAGACTAGCGGGAGAAGAGACCCAGTACTTC. Translation: CASRLAGEETQYF.

The CDR3 is CASSPPGTGYLGTGELFF. The CDR3 DNA reads TGTGCCAGCTCACCCCCCGGGACAGGATACCTCGGCACCGGGGAGCTGTTTTTT. The chain combines TRBV18 with TRBJ2-2; 8 nucleotides match TRBD1. Trimming cost V 3 bases and J 4 bases; bases outside gene matches: 13. The CDR3 has 18 residues. The germline V gene has CDR1 KGHSH and CDR2 LQKENI. Looking up the rest from reference TRBV18 and TRBJ2-2 gives the full variable domain: NAGVMQNPRHLVRRRGQEARLRCSPMKGHSHVYWYRQLPEEGLKFMVYLQKENIIDESGMPKERFSAEFPKEGPSILRIQQVVRGDSAAYFCASSPPGTGYLGTGELFFGEGSRLTVL.

J is TRBJ2-1 and V is TRBV27; possibly TRBD2 for D (6 bases). From germline, CDR1 is MNHEY and CDR2 SMNVEV (reference sequence). The V end was cut by 5 bases, the J end by 9 bases, with 11 bases between. The CDR3 is 12 amino acids. The CDR3 DNA reads TGTGCCAGCAGTACTAGCATTGTTGAGCAGTTCTTC. This translates into CASSTSIVEQFF.